The T cell receptor beta chain under discussion was sequenced for a study of blood T cell repertoires in COVID-19. As for the study in general: In each case, the material was cDNA or gDNA derived from T cells, B-cell-depleted T cells, or PBMCs.

The table lists this clone with a count of one. V lost 6 bases and J lost 9, with 19 bases in between. The CDR3 loop spans 14 amino acids. The germline CDR1 and CDR2 sequences are SGHDT and YYEEEE. Some clones are missing from TCRdb's copy, which holds only in-frame ones; the method was immunoSEQ multiplex PCR. Altogether about 260,000 clones are present, about 85% being singletons, with the ten largest covering roughly 13%. The sequencing input was peripheral blood. The receptor was derived from a human donor in a cohort sampled during active COVID-19. The chain recombines TRBV5-6 with TRBJ2-1; D is ambiguous. The chain's CDR3 is CASTFVMSAGEQFF. The CDR3 nucleotides read TGTGCCAGCACCTTCGTGATGAGCGCCGGTGAGCAGTTCTTC.